The 8 T cell receptor beta chains in this list originate from one sample, sequenced in a study of CD8+ T cells in alopecia areata. cDNA serving as the sequencing template came from extracted, reverse transcribed RNA. Clones were read by immunoSEQ multiplex PCR, and TCRdb kept only the in-frame ones, dropping some. The table has about 140,000 clones, approximately 85% seen once; the top ten hold 20% to 25%. Treatment of the sample: oral pan-JAK inhibitor, 5-10 mg twice daily. Sample: CD8+ T cells sorted from blood, taken at week 4, from a patient treated with tofacitinib. The source of these receptors is a human donor with alopecia areata.

The V gene is TRBV7-9, the J gene TRBJ1-2, with a weak D call TRBD1 (6 bases). Looked up from germline, CDR1 is SEHNR and CDR2 is FQNEAQ (reference sequence). V lost 6 bases, J lost 0 bases, and 11 bases lay in between. The CDR3 loop spans 14 amino acids. The CDR3 protein is CASRRGSTNYGYTF. The CDR3 nucleotides are TGTGCCAGCAGAAGGGGGAGCACTAACTATGGCTACACCTTC.

The rearrangement uses TRBV6-5 and TRBJ2-2; D remains unclear. The CDR3 runs to 14 residues. Germline V gene lookup returns CDR1 MNHEY and CDR2 SVGAGI. The V and J ends lost 2 bases and 5 bases respectively, with 9 bases between them. The CDR3: CASSYLSRTGELFF. The CDR3 DNA sequence: TGTGCCAGCAGTTACCTTTCGAGAACCGGGGAGCTGTTTTTT.

This rearrangement joins TRBV19 to TRBJ2-2, with D maybe TRBD1 (6 bases). Trimming took 5 bases from V and 6 from J, leaving 10 bases between them. Germline CDR1 LNHDA, CDR2 SQIVND (reference sequence). The CDR3 length is 13 residues. The chain's CDR3 is CASSLNRAGELFF. In DNA, the CDR3 is TGTGCCAGTAGTTTAAACAGGGCCGGGGAGCTGTTTTTT.

The chain uses TRBV14 and TRBJ2-1; 7 bases map to TRBD1. Trimming cost V 4 bases and J 0 bases; bases outside gene matches: 9. Germline CDR1 is SGHDN and CDR2 is FVKESK. This CDR3 is built from 17 residues. CDR3 DNA: TGTGCCAGCAGCCTCCGTGGGACAGTAAGCTCCTACAATGAGCAGTTCTTC. Protein: CASSLRGTVSSYNEQFF. The full variable domain, completed using reference TRBV14 and TRBJ2-1, is EAGVTQFPSHSVIEKGQTVTLRCDPISGHDNLYWYRRVMGKEIKFLLHFVKESKQDESGMPNNRFLAERTGGTYSTLKVQPAELEDSGVYFCASSLRGTVSSYNEQFFGPGTRLTVL.

The chain links TRBV5-4 to TRBJ2-7; 7 positions match TRBD1. The CDR3 sequence is 16 residues long. CDR1 is SGHNT, CDR2 YYREEE, per germline (reference sequence). Unmatched junction bases numbered 11, after V lost 4 bases and J lost 1 base. The CDR3 sequence is CASSLLGQATSYEQYF. The CDR3 DNA follows: TGTGCCAGCAGCCTCCTTGGACAGGCAACTTCCTACGAGCAGTACTTC.

The J gene is TRBJ2-1, the V gene TRBV4-3; 11 positions agree with TRBD2. The J segment lost 5 bases and the V segment lost 3 bases, leaving 6 bases of the junction unmatched. Germline V CDR1 and CDR2: LGHNA, YSLEER. The CDR3 has 16 amino acids. The CDR3 sequence: CASSHFLAGGDNEQFF. In nucleotides, the CDR3 is TGCGCCAGCAGCCATTTCCTAGCGGGGGGCGACAATGAGCAGTTCTTC.

The chain is built from TRBV9 and TRBJ2-5; 11 positions agree with TRBD2. Unmatched junction bases numbered 7, after V lost 3 bases and J lost 3 bases. Germline-derived CDR1 and CDR2 are SGDLS and YYNGEE. CDR3 length: 16 residues. CDR3 loop: CASSASLSGGEETQYF. The CDR3 coding sequence is TGTGCCAGCAGCGCTTCCCTTAGCGGGGGGGAAGAGACCCAGTACTTC.

The J gene is TRBJ1-1, the V gene TRBV7-9; tentatively, D is TRBD1 (5 bases). Germline V gives CDR1 SEHNR, CDR2 FQNEAQ (reference sequence). Trimming took off 1 base at V and 4 bases at J, with 13 bases between the two ends. CDR3 length: 15 residues. This CDR3 reads CASSLGLGVRTEAFF. The DNA of the CDR3 is TGTGCCAGCAGCTTAGGGTTAGGGGTTCGCACTGAAGCTTTCTTT.